This TCR beta chain was captured in a study of cytomegalovirus exposure and HLA in healthy donors. Study findings and constraints: Researchers counted approximately 160 TCR beta chains as cytomegalovirus-associated.

Assay used: immunoSEQ multiplex PCR; TCRdb lists only in-frame clones, some missing. The sample has under 250,000 clones, approximately 90% seen once. Of note for this clone: What it binds is not known.

From germline, CDR1 is WNHNN and CDR2 SYGVQD (reference sequence). Trimming took 11 bases from V and 3 from J; bases not matched to a gene: 1. The CDR3 length is 13 residues. The source material was PBMCs. This clonotype was obtained from a man between 18 and 35 years old in good health and CMV-seronegative. The V gene is TRBV10-1, the J gene TRBJ2-7; 16 bases match TRBD2. The CDR3 DNA reads as TGCGCCGGGACTAGCGGGGGGGACTACGAGCAGTACTTC. Translated, it gives CAGTSGGDYEQYF.